The 18 T cell receptor beta chains below were found in one sample sequenced in a study of blood T cell repertoires in COVID-19. Profiled with immunoSEQ multiplex PCR; TCRdb holds only in-frame clones, not every one. Of some 300,000 clones listed, 89% are singletons. The specimen sequenced was PBMCs or T cells enriched from blood (not recorded which). The receptors derive from a woman between 40 and 50 years old who had recovered from COVID-19.

The V and J genes are TRBV7-2 and TRBJ2-3, with D possibly matching TRBD2 (6 bases). Germline-derived CDR1 and CDR2 are SGHTA and FQGNSA. Trimming cost V 5 bases and J 4 bases, with 16 bases left between them. There are 15 residues in the CDR3. In nucleotides, the CDR3 is TGTGCCAGCAGCCTCCCGTTCGGGGAGGCAGATACGCAGTATTTT. It encodes CASSLPFGEADTQYF.

The chain couples TRBV10-3 to TRBJ2-7, with TRBD2 matching 13 bases. Germline CDR1 is ENHRY and CDR2 is SYGVKD. V lost 7 bases and J lost 5; bases outside the gene matches: 5. The CDR3 is made up of 14 amino acids. The CDR3 nucleotides are TGTGCCATCAACGGACTAGCGGGGGAGGACGAGCAGTACTTC. Its translation: CAINGLAGEDEQYF.

This rearrangement joins TRBV9 to TRBJ1-4; 11 bases match TRBD1. V lost 4 bases, J lost 7 bases, and 15 bases stayed unmatched. Per germline, CDR1 SGDLS and CDR2 YYNGEE. The CDR3 covers 18 residues. The CDR3 DNA is TGTGCCAGCAGCCCCCGGGACAGGGGGATTTCGGGTGGTGAAAAACTGTTTTTT. This encodes CASSPRDRGISGGEKLFF.

This rearrangement joins TRBV10-3 to TRBJ2-3, with TRBD1 as a possible D gene (6 bases). In germline, CDR1 is ENHRY, CDR2 SYGVKD. CDR3 length: 13 amino acids. The V end lost 4 bases, the J end lost 6 bases, and 11 bases lay between the germline ends. CDR3 loop: CAISGGQEDTQYF. The DNA of the CDR3 is TGTGCCATCAGTGGGGGGCAGGAGGATACGCAGTATTTT.

The V gene is TRBV7-2, the J gene TRBJ2-1, with TRBD1 as a possible D gene (5 bases). The CDR3 is 14 residues long. The V end lost 5 bases, the J end lost 4 bases, and 12 bases lay between the germline ends. The germline V gene encodes CDR1 SGHTA and CDR2 FQGNSA. In DNA, the CDR3 is TGTGCCAGCAGCCTCCTAGACAGATACAATGAGCAGTTCTTC. It specifies CASSLLDRYNEQFF.

This clone was seen only once. The CDR3 region has the DNA TGTGCCAGCAGCTTGGGACTAGCGGGGAGTGAGCAGTTCTTC. Translating gives CASSLGLAGSEQFF. The rearrangement joins TRBV7-3 to TRBJ2-1; TRBD2 agrees at 13 bases. J lost 9 bases, V lost 3 bases, and 2 bases had no gene match. CDR1 SGHTA and CDR2 FQGTGA come from the germline V gene. The CDR3 contains 14 residues. Combining the CDR3 with reference TRBV7-3 and TRBJ2-1 gives the whole variable domain GAGVSQTPSNKVTEKGKYVELRCDPISGHTALYWYRQSLGQGPEFLIYFQGTGAADDSGLPNDRFFAVRPEGSVSTLKIQRTERGDSAVYLCASSLGLAGSEQFFGPGTRLTVL.

This chain links TRBV3-1 (or the pseudogene TRBV3-2) with TRBJ1-2; perhaps TRBD1 as D (5 bases). Deletions cut 3 bases from V and 6 bases from J, with 14 bases between. Germline lookup yields CDR1 LGHDT and CDR2 YNNKEL (reference sequence). The CDR3 spans 14 residues. In DNA form, the CDR3 reads TGTGCCAGCAGCCACCTAGACAGAGTTGATGGCTACACCTTC. Encoded protein: CASSHLDRVDGYTF.

The rearrangement joins TRBV12-3 or TRBV12-4 to TRBJ2-1, with TRBD2 matching 7 bases. V lost 8 bases, J lost 7 bases, and 8 bases stayed unmatched. The CDR3 runs 13 residues. CDR3 residues: CASGGWRENEQFF. As DNA, the CDR3 is TGTGCCAGCGGGGGGTGGCGGGAGAATGAGCAGTTCTTC.

This sequence joins TRBV2 and TRBJ2-1; TRBD1 is a possible D gene (5 bases). Germline values: CDR1 SNHLY, CDR2 FYNNEI. V was pared by 2 bases and J by 7 bases, with 9 bases between. CDR3 length: 13 residues. The CDR3 loop is CASSEQGWNEQFF. The CDR3 coding sequence is TGTGCCAGCAGTGAACAGGGTTGGAATGAGCAGTTCTTC.

The chain has TRBV5-8 and TRBJ2-3, with 7 nucleotides matching TRBD1. This CDR3 is built from 15 residues. Germline CDR1 reads SGHTS; CDR2 reads YDEGEE. J lost 0 bases, V lost 2 bases, and 3 bases had no gene match. The CDR3 DNA reads TGTGCCAGCAGCTTCGACAGGGATAGCACAGATACGCAGTATTTT. Encoded protein: CASSFDRDSTDTQYF.

The V call is TRBV4-2, the J call TRBJ2-1; D might be TRBD2 (6 bases). The ends were cut back, 0 bases at V and 7 bases at J, with 13 bases in the middle. CDR3 size: 15 residues. CDR1 LGHNA and CDR2 YNFKEQ come from the germline V gene. The CDR3 coding sequence is TGTGCCAGCAGCCAAGACGGAAGGACTAAAAATGAGCAGTTCTTC. It encodes CASSQDGRTKNEQFF.

This clone was recorded only once. This chain uses TRBV24-1 with TRBJ2-1; no clear D. Germline CDR1 and CDR2: KGHDR and SFDVKD. V was pared by 3 bases and J by 8 bases, with 13 bases between. This CDR3 spans 14 amino acids. CDR3 amino acids: CATSDPEGADEQFF. The DNA of the CDR3 is TGTGCCACCAGTGATCCAGAAGGTGCGGATGAGCAGTTCTTC.

The V and J genes are TRBV7-9 and TRBJ2-1, with D tentatively TRBD2 (7 bases). Trimming took 3 bases from V and 10 from J, leaving 25 bases between them. Germline loops: CDR1 SEHNR, CDR2 FQNEAQ (reference sequence). The CDR3 has 17 amino acids. The CDR3 sequence: CASSFRSAGALGREQFF. In nucleotides, the CDR3 is TGTGCCAGCAGCTTTCGCTCGGCGGGGGCCCTAGGTAGGGAGCAGTTCTTC.

The CDR3 loop reads CAWSSQGNYGYTF. The CDR3 DNA sequence: TGTGCCTGGAGCTCCCAGGGGAACTATGGCTACACCTTC. The chain joins TRBV30 to TRBJ1-2; D perhaps matches TRBD1 (6 bases). This CDR3 has 13 amino acids. Germline loops: CDR1 GTSNPN, CDR2 SVGIG (reference sequence). V lost 3 bases and J 2 bases, leaving 10 bases between the germline ends. The complete variable domain, with remaining parts taken from reference TRBV30 and TRBJ1-2, reads SQTIHQWPATLVQPVGSPLSLECTVEGTSNPNLYWYRQAAGRGLQLLFYSVGIGQISSEVPQNLSASRPQDRQFILSSKKLLLSDSGFYLCAWSSQGNYGYTFGSGTRLTVV.

The genes are TRBV11-3 and TRBJ1-1; 8 nucleotides line up with TRBD1. The V gene end was trimmed by 4 bases and the J gene end by 3 bases; junction bases not matched to a gene: 4. This CDR3 region has 14 residues. Germline V gene lookup returns CDR1 SGHNT and CDR2 YENEEA. The CDR3 reads CASSSSGGYTEAFF. CDR3 nucleotide sequence: TGTGCCAGCAGCTCTTCAGGGGGCTACACTGAAGCTTTCTTT. Together with reference TRBV11-3 and TRBJ1-1, the CDR3 gives the full variable domain: EAGVVQSPRYKIIEKKQPVAFWCNPISGHNTLYWYLQNLGQGPELLIRYENEEAVDDSQLPKDRFSAERLKGVDSTLKIQPAELGDSAVYLCASSSSGGYTEAFFGQGTRLTVV.

V and J are TRBV28 and TRBJ2-3; 12 nucleotides agree with TRBD2. The CDR3 spans 17 residues. Germline V gives CDR1 MDHEN, CDR2 SYDVKM. The V and J ends lost 6 bases and 3 bases, in that order; junction bases with no gene match: 10. The DNA of the CDR3 is TGTGCCAGCAGCCATCCAGGACTAGCGGGAAAAACAGATACGCAGTATTTT. Translated, it gives CASSHPGLAGKTDTQYF.

The V gene is TRBV25-1, the J gene TRBJ1-3, with 8 positions matching TRBD1. CDR1 MGHDK and CDR2 SYGVNS come from the germline V gene. Trimming took 0 bases from V and 4 from J; bases not matched to a gene: 2. This CDR3 has 15 residues. DNA of the CDR3: TGTGCCAGCAGTGAATACCAGGGGGCCGGAAACACCATATATTTT. Translating gives CASSEYQGAGNTIYF.

The chain employs TRBV19 and TRBJ2-1, with 12 bases that match TRBD1. The germline CDR1 and CDR2 sequences are LNHDA and SQIVND (reference sequence). There are 15 residues in the CDR3. J gave up 7 bases and V 4 bases, and 5 bases lay outside the gene matches. CDR3 protein: CASSRDRGPMNEQFF. CDR3 DNA: TGTGCCAGTAGTAGGGACAGGGGGCCGATGAATGAGCAGTTCTTC.